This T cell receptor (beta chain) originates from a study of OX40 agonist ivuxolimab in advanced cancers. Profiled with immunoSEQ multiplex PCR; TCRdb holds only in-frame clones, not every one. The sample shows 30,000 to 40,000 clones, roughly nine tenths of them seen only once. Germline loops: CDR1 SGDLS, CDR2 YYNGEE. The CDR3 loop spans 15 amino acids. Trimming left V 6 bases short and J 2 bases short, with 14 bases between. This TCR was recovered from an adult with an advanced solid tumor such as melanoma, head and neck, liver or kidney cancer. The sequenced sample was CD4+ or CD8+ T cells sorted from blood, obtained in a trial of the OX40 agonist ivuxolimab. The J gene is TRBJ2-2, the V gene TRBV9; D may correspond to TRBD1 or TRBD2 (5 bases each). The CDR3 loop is CASKLGELNTGELFF. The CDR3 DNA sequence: TGTGCCAGCAAATTGGGGGAGCTAAACACCGGGGAGCTGTTTTTT.